The present T cell receptor beta chain was sequenced within a study of blood T cell repertoires in COVID-19. Across the whole study: The United States, Italy and Spain were the sources of the acute and convalescent COVID-19 samples. Nucleic acid was either cDNA or gDNA, and it came from T cells, B-cell-depleted T cells, or PBMCs.

The germline gives CDR1 MNHEY, CDR2 SVGAGI. V trimming: 1 base; J trimming: 5 bases; junction bases outside the gene matches: 6. There are 15 residues in the CDR3. How the authors handled the data: Scientists estimated how many nucleated cells there were by amplifying reference gene primers. TCRdb keeps only in-frame clones here, not all; method: immunoSEQ multiplex PCR. D and trimming come from the DNA, and the V and J calls and clone size come from that table. This sample has 200,000 to 250,000 clones, with 88% found just once. The receptor's source is a man older than 75 with acute or convalescent COVID-19. Sequencing was carried out using peripheral blood. The chain uses TRBV6-5 and TRBJ1-1; 8 nucleotides line up with TRBD1. DNA for the CDR3: TGTGCCAGCAGTTACTTCGGACAGGGTGGGACTGAAGCTTTCTTT. It is translated as CASSYFGQGGTEAFF.